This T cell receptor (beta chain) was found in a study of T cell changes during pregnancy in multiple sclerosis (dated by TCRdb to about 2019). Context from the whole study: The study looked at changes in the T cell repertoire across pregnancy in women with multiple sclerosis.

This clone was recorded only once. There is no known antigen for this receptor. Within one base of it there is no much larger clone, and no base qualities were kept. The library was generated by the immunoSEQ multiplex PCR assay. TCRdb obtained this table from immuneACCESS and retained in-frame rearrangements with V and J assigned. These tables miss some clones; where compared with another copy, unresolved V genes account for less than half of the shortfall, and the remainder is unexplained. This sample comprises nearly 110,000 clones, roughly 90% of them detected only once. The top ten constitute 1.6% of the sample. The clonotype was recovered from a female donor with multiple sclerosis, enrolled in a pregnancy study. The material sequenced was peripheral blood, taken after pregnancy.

The CDR3 in this case is CASSLERGRIKEAFF. The DNA sequence follows: TGTGCCAGCAGCTTAGAGAGAGGCAGAATTAAGGAAGCTTTCTTT. The chain is assembled from TRBV7-9 and TRBJ1-1; the D segment cannot be called with confidence. Reading the germline V gene (reference sequence) gives CDR1 SEHNR and CDR2 FQNEAQ. The junction carries 17 bases between V and J, which are trimmed by 1 base and 8 bases respectively. The cysteine opens and the phenylalanine closes a CDR3 of 15 amino acids. CDR3 DNA is the only sequence kept; it has 45 bases, read in frame from the first base.